This paragraph covers one T cell receptor (beta chain) sequence. Its antigen is currently unknown. This sample stems from a study of T cells expressing NK-cell markers. Study in general: In sorted CD3+CD56+NKG2C+, CD3+CD56+NKG2C- and CD3+CD56-NKG2C+ T cells, TCR beta repertoires were obtained.

TCRdb re-called the 5' RACE reads and shows each CDR3 protein once, DNA omitted. Found here are hundreds of thousands of distinct CDR3 sequences; the top ten clones hold 3% to 4.5%. Per the germline V gene, CDR1 is MNHEY and CDR2 is SVGAGI. CDR3 length: 15 amino acids. Study-wide results and limits: A few of the donors also had these clonotypes leading their CD3+CD56-NKG2C+ fraction.

The rearrangement links TRBV6-5 to TRBJ1-4. The sequenced sample consisted of blood T cells: a sorted CD56 or NKG2C T cell subset, CD4+ or CD8+ T cells, or bulk PBMC T cells (not recorded which). This receptor was obtained from a man aged 18 to 30 in good health. This chain's CDR3 is CASAQGLPRNEKLFF.